This T cell receptor beta chain was obtained from a study of vaccination and CD4 T cells after COVID-19. Study-wide context: The post-vaccine samples came a median approximately 75 days after dose two (range 14 to 241).

The treatment denotes: approximately nine-day PBMC culture with coronavirus spike peptide pools or control peptides (ViraFEST assay). CDR1 and CDR2 (germline): SEHNR, FQNEAQ (reference sequence). V shed 1 base and J shed 0 bases, with 4 bases lying between them. The CDR3 consists of 14 residues. Concerning this clonotype itself: Its antigen is currently unknown.

At the Johns Hopkins FTIC core, DNA taken from cultured CD4+ T cells was sequenced by way of the Oncomine TCR Beta short-read assay. Using its own MiXCR run on the PCR reads, TCRdb lists one record per CDR3 protein. The sample holds around 19,000 distinct CDR3 sequences, roughly three fifths seen once. Overall study results and limits: Spike mono-reactivity was found in 304 of 307 vaccine-specific clones from convalescent patients.

V is TRBV7-9 and J is TRBJ1-3; no reliable D call. The sample here was CD4+ T cells from blood, cultured in vitro, taken after SARS-CoV-2 vaccination. The clonotype comes from a human donor who had recovered from COVID-19. DNA of the CDR3: TGTGCCAGCAGCTTAGATGACTCTGGAAACACCATATATTTT. It specifies CASSLDDSGNTIYF.